This is a list of T cell receptor beta chains from one sample in a study of blood T cell repertoires in COVID-19. Sequencing used immunoSEQ multiplex PCR; TCRdb keeps in-frame clones, though not all of them. The sample has about 310,000 clones, around 86% seen once. Sequencing was done on a sample of peripheral blood. These receptors were taken from a man aged 45-65 years with active or convalescent COVID-19. Each CDR3 is given with its conserved first and last residue. Some rows have no size entry. The others give once, few or many, or a class for an expanded clone.

V	size	J	length	CDR3
TRBV7-2	NA	TRBJ1-4	11	CASSQNEKLFF
TRBV6-2/TRBV6-3	NA	TRBJ1-4	15	CASSYADSANEKLFF
TRBV7-2	NA	TRBJ1-1	16	CASSLATGTGNTEAFF
TRBV2	NA	TRBJ2-7	15	CASSDVGLSSYEQYF
TRBV28	NA	TRBJ1-2	14	CASSLPGVNYGYTF
TRBV29-1	NA	TRBJ2-5	14	CSVEKRGGEETQYF
TRBV28	NA	TRBJ1-5	16	CASSLRRWSGNQPQHF
TRBV5-1	NA	TRBJ2-3	16	CASSSGLAGNADTQYF
TRBV28	NA	TRBJ1-1	14	CASSLAGVGTEAFF
TRBV19	few	TRBJ1-2	16	CASVRQQSSFYYGYTF
TRBV20-1	NA	TRBJ1-1	11	CSEGGATEAFF
TRBV30	NA	TRBJ2-1	12	CAWSVNNNEQFF
TRBV7-2	once	TRBJ1-1	14	CASSFSGGNTEAFF
TRBV2	NA	TRBJ2-3	12	CASSRGQGTQYF
TRBV29-1	NA	TRBJ2-1	12	CSVDRLANEQFF
TRBV5-1	NA	TRBJ2-5	15	CASSLVGGYQETQYF
TRBV15	once	TRBJ1-3	15	CATSRDMAPGNTIYF
TRBV12-3/TRBV12-4	NA	TRBJ1-2	12	CASRLQGGGYTF
TRBV6-6	NA	TRBJ1-5	17	CASSPQGDPYNNQPQHF